These 12 T cell receptor beta chains came from one sample sequenced in a study of glioma-infiltrating T cells after dendritic cell vaccination. Here immunoSEQ multiplex PCR was the method, and the copy in TCRdb shows in-frame clones only, minus some. Among 65,000 to 80,000 clones listed, 81% were seen once. The specimen was blood, collected before dendritic cell vaccination. The receptor source for this set is a human donor with glioblastoma.

The chain carries TRBV10-3 and TRBJ1-2, with D maybe TRBD1 (6 bases). The length of the CDR3 is 13 residues. The germline V gene has CDR1 ENHRY and CDR2 SYGVKD. V was cut by 6 bases and J by 3 bases, with 11 bases left in between. CDR3 sequence reads: CAISPQGYYGYTF. The CDR3 bases are TGTGCCATCAGCCCACAGGGTTACTATGGCTACACCTTC.

V is TRBV30 and J is TRBJ1-4; D perhaps matches TRBD1 (6 bases). V was clipped by 2 bases and J by 8 bases, with 12 bases between them. In germline, CDR1 is GTSNPN, CDR2 SVGIG (reference sequence). The CDR3 consists of 13 residues. The CDR3 loop reads CAWSPPGQEKLFF. The CDR3 bases are TGTGCCTGGAGTCCCCCGGGACAAGAAAAACTGTTTTTT.

This chain joins TRBV7-3 and TRBJ2-1; TRBD1 is a possible D gene (6 bases). In germline, CDR1 is SGHTA, CDR2 FQGTGA. V was clipped by 4 bases and J by 0 bases, with 10 bases between them. The CDR3 sequence is 15 residues long. As DNA, the CDR3 is TGTGCCAGCAGCTCACCGACAGGCTCCTACAATGAGCAGTTCTTC. Residues: CASSSPTGSYNEQFF.

The chain joins TRBV5-8 to TRBJ2-1; the match to TRBD1 covers 7 bases. Germline trimming cut 8 bases from V and 7 bases from J; bases unmatched to any gene: 18. This CDR3 is built from 16 residues. Germline CDR1 is SGHTS and CDR2 is YDEGEE. The CDR3 region has the DNA TGTGCCAGAGTGCATCCAGGGGGTGACGTGTTGAATGAGCAGTTCTTC. Translated, it gives CARVHPGGDVLNEQFF. The full variable domain, rest sourced from reference TRBV5-8 and TRBJ2-1, is EAGVTQSPTHLIKTRGQQATLRCSPISGHTSVYWYQQALGLGLQFLLWYDEGEERNRGNFPPRFSGRQFPNYSSELNVNALELEDSALYLCARVHPGGDVLNEQFFGPGTRLTVL.

The gene calls are TRBV11-3 and TRBJ1-1; 7 nucleotides line up with TRBD1. J gave up 3 bases and V 1 base, and 8 bases lay outside the gene matches. Germline values: CDR1 SGHNT, CDR2 YENEEA. This CDR3 region has 16 residues. The CDR3 region is CASSLGQGEVDTEAFF. CDR3 sequence (DNA): TGTGCCAGCAGCTTAGGGCAGGGGGAAGTGGACACTGAAGCTTTCTTT. Supplemented by reference TRBV11-3 and TRBJ1-1, the full variable domain reads EAGVVQSPRYKIIEKKQPVAFWCNPISGHNTLYWYLQNLGQGPELLIRYENEEAVDDSQLPKDRFSAERLKGVDSTLKIQPAELGDSAVYLCASSLGQGEVDTEAFFGQGTRLTVV.

V usage is TRBV5-6 and J usage is TRBJ2-2; TRBD1 aligns across 9 bases. Trimming took 6 bases from V and 2 from J; bases not matched to a gene: 8. Per the germline V gene, CDR1 is SGHDT and CDR2 is YYEEEE. There are 16 residues in the CDR3. DNA for the CDR3: TGTGCCAGCAACGTAGGAACAGGGGGCAACACCGGGGAGCTGTTTTTT. Protein product: CASNVGTGGNTGELFF.

This sequence joins TRBV7-3 and TRBJ1-1, with a tentative D call TRBD1 (5 bases). Germline lookup yields CDR1 SGHTA and CDR2 FQGTGA. The CDR3 is made up of 13 amino acids. V was pared by 5 bases and J by 1 base, with 8 bases between. CDR3 in amino acids: CASSIQENTEAFF. CDR3 nucleotide sequence: TGTGCCAGCAGCATACAGGAGAACACTGAAGCTTTCTTT. Filled out from reference TRBV7-3 and TRBJ1-1, the complete variable domain reads GAGVSQTPSNKVTEKGKYVELRCDPISGHTALYWYRQSLGQGPEFLIYFQGTGAADDSGLPNDRFFAVRPEGSVSTLKIQRTERGDSAVYLCASSIQENTEAFFGQGTRLTVV.

This clone was seen more than once but under ten times. The chain couples TRBV4-2 to TRBJ2-7, with TRBD2 identical over 8 bases. Trimming removed 3 bases from V and 4 bases from J; junction bases left unmatched: 8. Germline CDR1 and CDR2: LGHNA and YNFKEQ. The CDR3 has 15 amino acids. DNA of the CDR3: TGTGCCAGCAGCCAGGGAGCGGGGGACTTTTACGAGCAGTACTTC. Amino acids: CASSQGAGDFYEQYF.

This clone was observed a few times. The chain joins TRBV6-5 to TRBJ1-2; D is possibly TRBD1 (5 bases). The germline V and J ends were trimmed by 2 bases and 7 bases, with 17 bases remaining between them. This CDR3 is built from 15 residues. Looked up from germline, CDR1 is MNHEY and CDR2 is SVGAGI. CDR3 DNA sequence: TGTGCCAGCAGTTACCTGCCCCCGGGGGACCGTGGCTACACCTTC. Residues: CASSYLPPGDRGYTF.

The chain recombines TRBV7-2 with TRBJ1-5; 9 bases fit TRBD1. J gave up 5 bases and V 4 bases, and 6 bases lay outside the gene matches. The CDR3 is 15 amino acids. CDR1 and CDR2 (germline): SGHTA, FQGNSA. Written as DNA, the CDR3 is TGTGCCAGCAGCTCCCGGGACAGGGTACATCAGCCCCAGCATTTT. This translates into CASSSRDRVHQPQHF.

The chain carries TRBV7-2 and TRBJ1-3; D is uncertain. Germline V CDR1 and CDR2: SGHTA, FQGNSA. The CDR3 spans 14 residues. V dropped 5 bases and J dropped 0 bases, with 8 bases sitting between them. CDR3 residues: CASSIDNSGNTIYF. The CDR3 bases are TGTGCCAGCAGCATTGACAACTCTGGAAACACCATATATTTT.

Here the CDR3 DNA reads TGTGCCAGCAGCTCCGGGACTAGCAATGAGCAGTTCTTC. Amino acids: CASSSGTSNEQFF. This chain connects TRBV7-3 to TRBJ2-1; the match to TRBD2 covers 8 bases. V shed 4 bases, J shed 6 bases, and the junction held 2 bases outside the gene matches. The CDR3 runs 13 residues. The germline V gene has CDR1 SGHTA and CDR2 FQGTGA.